The 29 T cell receptor beta chains reported below all come from one sample, sequenced in a study of T cells in Graves' hyperthyroidism and ophthalmopathy. The investigators amplified TCR beta CDR3 regions from RNA transcripts. When the TCR CDR3 underwent first-round RT-PCR, the HTBI primer set was used. TCRdb re-derived calls from the multiplex PCR reads in MiXCR, one entry per CDR3 protein. In the table there are around 190,000 distinct CDR3 sequences, around 16% of which are singletons. Sequencing was done on a sample of blood. The receptors derive from a woman between 45 and 60 years old with Graves' hyperthyroidism.

This clonotype has a count of ten or more. The chain uses TRBV29-1 and TRBJ2-7; TRBD1 is a possible D gene (5 bases). V lost 6 bases and J 2 bases, leaving 11 bases between the germline ends. CDR1 SQVTM and CDR2 ANQGSEA come from the germline V gene. The CDR3 consists of 12 residues. CDR3 bases: TGCAGCGTACTGACAGTACCCTACGAGCAGTACTTC. Amino acids: CSVLTVPYEQYF.

This clonotype came up many times. The chain combines TRBV28 with TRBJ2-7; the D call may be TRBD1 or TRBD2 (6 bases each). With 2 bases removed from V and 1 base from J, the gap between germline ends came to 18 bases. This CDR3 is 17 amino acids long. The germline V gene encodes CDR1 MDHEN and CDR2 SYDVKM. CDR3 DNA sequence: TGTGCCAGCAGTTTACCCCCAGGGGCGGGAAGGTCCTACGAGCAGTACTTC. Its protein is CASSLPPGAGRSYEQYF.

In its sample, this clonotype was seen many times. The rearrangement links TRBV27 to TRBJ1-5; the D is unclear. CDR3 length: 14 residues. From germline, CDR1 is MNHEY and CDR2 SMNVEV (reference sequence). Trimming removed 6 bases from V and 0 bases from J, with 9 bases in between. CDR3 in amino acids: CASRPSLSNQPQHF. The CDR3 coding sequence is TGTGCCAGCAGACCCTCCCTTAGCAATCAGCCCCAGCATTTT.

This clonotype occurred many times. This chain uses TRBV11-2 with TRBJ2-7; perhaps TRBD2 as D (5 bases). Trimming left V 1 base short and J 3 bases short, with 10 bases between. Germline lookup yields CDR1 SGHAT and CDR2 FQNNGV. The CDR3 consists of 14 residues. This CDR3 reads CASSLAATSYEQYF. As DNA, the CDR3 is TGTGCCAGCAGCTTAGCGGCTACTAGCTACGAGCAGTACTTC.

The chain employs TRBV20-1 and TRBJ2-2; D may correspond to TRBD1 or TRBD2 (5 bases each). The CDR3 consists of 13 residues. Trimming took 3 bases from V and 8 from J, leaving 13 bases between them. Germline values: CDR1 DFQATT, CDR2 SNEGSKA (reference sequence). The CDR3 loop is CSARGTTLGELFF. CDR3 bases: TGCAGTGCTAGGGGGACCACCTTGGGGGAGCTGTTTTTT.

The chain carries TRBV27 and TRBJ2-7, with 11 bases identical to TRBD1. This CDR3 comprises 15 residues. Trimming cost V 4 bases and J 0 bases; bases outside gene matches: 2. The germline CDR1 and CDR2 sequences are MNHEY and SMNVEV (reference sequence). The chain's CDR3 is CASSSGTGGSYEQYF. CDR3 nucleotides: TGTGCCAGCAGTTCCGGGACAGGGGGCTCCTACGAGCAGTACTTC.

The table lists this clonotype with many counts. V gene TRBV6-6 combines with J gene TRBJ2-7; D possibly matches TRBD1 or TRBD2 (6 bases each). The V end was cut by 0 bases, the J end by 2 bases, with 14 bases between. In germline, CDR1 is MNHNY, CDR2 SVGAGI (reference sequence). This CDR3 is built from 16 residues. The CDR3 region has the DNA TGTGCCAGCAGTTACTCGGGGGCGGGGTCGCCCTACGAGCAGTACTTC. As protein: CASSYSGAGSPYEQYF.

The chain carries TRBV20-1 and TRBJ1-5; no firm D call. This CDR3 comprises 14 residues. Germline CDR1 and CDR2: DFQATT and SNEGSKA (reference sequence). V lost 1 base and J lost 0, with 7 bases in between. This chain's CDR3 is CSARGDYSNQPQHF. The CDR3 nucleotides read TGCAGTGCTAGAGGGGATTATAGCAATCAGCCCCAGCATTTT.

This clonotype was picked up many times. V gene TRBV13 combines with J gene TRBJ2-7; perhaps TRBD2 as D (5 bases). Trimming took off 5 bases at V and 3 bases at J, with 8 bases between the two ends. Germline CDR1 and CDR2: PRHDT and FYEKMQ (reference sequence). CDR3 size: 12 residues. CDR3 nucleotide sequence: TGTGCCAGCAGCCTAGCAGACTACGAGCAGTACTTC. Protein sequence: CASSLADYEQYF.

There are many counts of this clonotype. V is TRBV28 and J is TRBJ2-7; unclear D gene. Trimming left V 4 bases short and J 2 bases short, with 12 bases between. Germline V gives CDR1 MDHEN, CDR2 SYDVKM. This CDR3 has 14 residues. CDR3 amino acids: CASSSARPPYEQYF. In nucleotides, the CDR3 is TGTGCCAGCAGTTCCGCCCGGCCCCCCTACGAGCAGTACTTC.

A few counts support this clonotype. The V call is TRBV19, the J call TRBJ1-2; 9 bases line up with TRBD1. The V segment lost 5 bases and the J segment 5 bases; nucleotides outside the gene matches: 9. Germline values: CDR1 LNHDA, CDR2 SQIVND (reference sequence). The CDR3 extends over 15 amino acids. DNA for the CDR3: TGTGCCAGTAGTGTGGACCGGGACAGGGCGTATGGCTACACCTTC. It codes for CASSVDRDRAYGYTF. Looking up the rest from reference TRBV19 and TRBJ1-2 gives the full variable domain: DGGITQSPKYLFRKEGQNVTLSCEQNLNHDAMYWYRQDPGQGLRLIYYSQIVNDFQKGDIAEGYSVSREKKESFPLTVTSAQKNPTAFYLCASSVDRDRAYGYTFGSGTRLTVV.

As concerns this clonotype: A junction boundary mismatches the germline segment, possibly from a read error. J is TRBJ2-7 and V is TRBV5-1, with 7 positions matching TRBD1. Germline V gene sequence: CDR1 SGHRS, CDR2 YFSETQ. This CDR3 is 14 amino acids long. CDR3 nucleotides: TGCGCCAGCAGCTTCCGGGACAGCTCCTACAAGCAGTACTTC. It codes for CASSFRDSSYKQYF. The whole variable domain, filled in from reference TRBV5-1 and TRBJ2-7, reads KAGVTQTPRYLIKTRGQQVTLSCSPISGHRSVSWYQQTPGQGLQFLFEYFSETQRNKGNFPGRFSGRQFSNSRSEMNVSTLELGDSALYLCASSFRDSSYKQYFGPGTRLTVT.

This clonotype showed up many times. V is TRBV20-1 and J is TRBJ2-7; perhaps TRBD1 as D (5 bases). The CDR3 runs to 12 residues. Trimming took 3 bases from V and 7 from J, leaving 13 bases between them. Germline V gives CDR1 DFQATT, CDR2 SNEGSKA (reference sequence). CDR3 sequence (DNA): TGCAGTGCTAGCAACAGGTTGCAGGAGCAGTACTTC. This translates into CSASNRLQEQYF.

This clonotype has a count of ten or more. The chain is built from TRBV2 and TRBJ2-3; 13 bases map to TRBD2. V gave up 8 bases and J gave up 1 base; unmatched junction bases: 0. Germline CDR1 and CDR2: SNHLY and FYNNEI. The CDR3 consists of 14 residues. CDR3: CASGTSGGTDTQYF. CDR3 DNA: TGTGCCAGCGGGACTAGCGGGGGCACAGATACGCAGTATTTT. The full variable domain, rest sourced from reference TRBV2 and TRBJ2-3, is EPEVTQTPSHQVTQMGQEVILRCVPISNHLYFYWYRQILGQKVEFLVSFYNNEISEKSEIFDDQFSVERPDGSNFTLKIRSTKLEDSAMYFCASGTSGGTDTQYFGPGTRLTVL.

The sample holds many counts of this clonotype. The chain employs TRBV20-1 and TRBJ1-3; 11 positions agree with TRBD1. This CDR3 is built from 14 residues. Germline CDR1 reads DFQATT; CDR2 reads SNEGSKA (reference sequence). The V segment lost 4 bases and the J segment 8 bases; nucleotides outside the gene matches: 7. For the CDR3, the DNA is TGCAGTGCTATCGGACAGGGGGCGCGGGACACCATATATTTT. It is translated as CSAIGQGARDTIYF.

This clonotype has at least ten counts. This rearrangement joins TRBV27 to TRBJ2-1; D is undetermined. Germline CDR1 is MNHEY and CDR2 is SMNVEV (reference sequence). V lost 1 base and J 7 bases, leaving 17 bases between the germline ends. This CDR3 region has 16 residues. This CDR3 is CASSLLFPTLVNEQFF. CDR3 nucleotide sequence: TGTGCCAGCAGTTTATTGTTCCCCACCCTCGTTAATGAGCAGTTCTTC.

The V and J genes are TRBV12-3 or TRBV12-4 and TRBJ2-2; tentative D call: TRBD2 (5 bases). V lost 3 bases to trimming and J lost 6 bases, with 8 bases between them. This CDR3 has 13 amino acids. The CDR3 nucleotides are TGTGCCAGCAGTTTGAGGGAATCCGGGGAGCTGTTTTTT. Amino acids: CASSLRESGELFF.

The rearrangement joins TRBV7-2 to TRBJ2-1; 9 positions match TRBD2. The ends lost 5 bases at V and 5 bases at J; junction bases unmatched: 10. The V gene's germline CDR1 is SGHTA and CDR2 FQGNSA. This CDR3 region has 16 residues. The CDR3 is CASSPPGTSRNNEQFF. The CDR3 DNA reads TGTGCCAGCAGCCCACCCGGGACTAGCAGAAACAATGAGCAGTTCTTC.

This rearrangement joins TRBV7-2 to TRBJ2-7, with 10 bases that match TRBD1. CDR3 length: 16 residues. Per germline, CDR1 SGHTA and CDR2 FQGNSA. Trimming removed 5 bases from V and 0 bases from J; junction bases left unmatched: 7. This chain's CDR3 is CASSALTGGGSYEQYF. The CDR3 coding sequence is TGTGCCAGCAGCGCACTGACAGGGGGCGGCTCCTACGAGCAGTACTTC.

Note on this clonotype: A clone one base away is much larger, so this may be a read error. This chain links TRBV28 with TRBJ1-5; no reliable D call. This CDR3 region has 15 residues. Looked up from germline, CDR1 is MDHEN and CDR2 is SYDVKM. This CDR3 reads CTSSLTGGSNQPQHF. CDR3 coding DNA: TGTACCAGCAGTTTAACGGGAGGGAGCAATCAGCCCCAGCATTTT.

This clonotype occurred a few times. The chain carries TRBV29-1 and TRBJ1-6, with D tentatively TRBD1 (6 bases). Trimming stripped 1 base from V and 7 bases from J, with 14 bases between. The CDR3 is made up of 15 amino acids. CDR1 SQVTM and CDR2 ANQGSEA come from the germline V gene. In DNA form, the CDR3 reads TGCAGCGTTGAAGTTGGGGGGCACGGGAATTCACCCCTCCACTTT. Translation gives CSVEVGGHGNSPLHF.

This clonotype was seen ten or more times. The genes are TRBV11-2 and TRBJ1-3; D is unresolved. Trimming removed 4 bases at V and 0 bases at J, with 13 bases between. The CDR3 has 16 residues. CDR1 SGHAT and CDR2 FQNNGV come from the germline V gene. The CDR3 DNA reads TGTGCCAGCAGCTATAGTGACTCGAACTCTGGAAACACCATATATTTT. It translates to CASSYSDSNSGNTIYF.

In its sample, this clonotype was seen a few times. This chain joins TRBV7-6 and TRBJ2-2; the D is unclear. Trimming removed 3 bases at V and 0 bases at J, with 11 bases between. Germline V gives CDR1 SGHVS, CDR2 FNYEAQ. The CDR3 extends over 16 amino acids. The chain's CDR3 is CASSLSSPTNTGELFF. The CDR3 DNA is TGTGCCAGCAGCTTGAGCAGCCCGACGAACACCGGGGAGCTGTTTTTT. Looking up the rest from reference TRBV7-6 and TRBJ2-2 gives the full variable domain: GAGVSQSPRYKVTKRGQDVALRCDPISGHVSLYWYRQALGQGPEFLTYFNYEAQQDKSGLPNDRFSAERPEGSISTLTIQRTEQRDSAMYRCASSLSSPTNTGELFFGEGSRLTVL.

This clonotype was recorded many times. The gene calls are TRBV7-9 and TRBJ2-7; D unclear. The V gene lost 4 bases and the J gene lost 2 bases, with 12 bases spanning the gap. From germline, CDR1 is SEHNR and CDR2 FQNEAQ (reference sequence). The CDR3 totals 14 residues. For the CDR3, the DNA is TGTGCCAGCAGCTGGAGTCCCGTCCCCTACGAGCAGTACTTC. This codes for CASSWSPVPYEQYF.

This clonotype was counted ten times or more. The V and J genes are TRBV7-9 and TRBJ1-1; D remains ambiguous. Trimming pared 1 base from V and 8 bases from J, leaving 5 bases between. The CDR3 runs 11 residues. CDR1 SEHNR and CDR2 FQNEAQ come from the germline V gene (reference sequence). The CDR3 nucleotides are TGTGCCAGCAGCTTAGGGCGCGAAGCTTTCTTT. It is translated as CASSLGREAFF.

The table lists this clonotype with many counts. CDR3 protein: CASSDPIRDRRNTGELFF. In DNA, the CDR3 is TGCGCCAGCAGTGACCCTATCCGGGACAGGCGAAACACCGGGGAGCTGTTTTTT. The chain has TRBV10-1 and TRBJ2-2, with TRBD1 identical over 8 bases. The CDR3 totals 18 residues. Trimming cost V 3 bases and J 2 bases; bases outside gene matches: 11. The germline gives CDR1 WNHNN, CDR2 SYGVQD (reference sequence).

This clonotype was counted at least ten times. The chain carries TRBV28 and TRBJ2-7, with a tentative D call TRBD2 (5 bases). Trimming shortened V by 3 bases and J by 2 bases, and 17 bases separated the two germline ends. This CDR3 has 16 residues. The germline CDR1 and CDR2 sequences are MDHEN and SYDVKM. This chain's CDR3 is CASSFLGDYRAYEQYF. The CDR3, as DNA: TGTGCCAGCAGTTTCTTAGGCGACTATAGGGCCTACGAGCAGTACTTC.

This clonotype was recorded many times. The chain recombines TRBV5-1 with TRBJ1-1, with TRBD1 matching over 9 bases. This CDR3 is 15 amino acids long. Germline V gene lookup returns CDR1 SGHRS and CDR2 YFSETQ. Trimming removed 3 bases from V and 4 bases from J; junction bases left unmatched: 7. CDR3 in DNA: TGCGCCAGCAGCTGGGCTGGACAGGGGACCACTGAAGCTTTCTTT. It encodes CASSWAGQGTTEAFF.

The CDR3 sequence: CASSQVLGLAGEGNEQFF. CDR3 sequence (DNA): TGTGCCAGCAGCCAAGTGTTAGGACTAGCGGGAGAGGGCAATGAGCAGTTCTTC. The V gene is TRBV30, the J gene TRBJ2-1; 13 positions agree with TRBD2. The CDR3 is 18 amino acids. In germline, CDR1 is GTSNPN, CDR2 SVGIG (reference sequence). V was clipped by 8 bases and J by 6 bases; unmatched bases: 19.